One sample yielded the 22 T cell receptor beta chains listed below, sequenced in a study of a mutant IDH1 vaccine in newly diagnosed glioma. The repertoire was sequenced with immunoSEQ multiplex PCR; TCRdb's copy has only in-frame clones and lacks some. This sample has more than 55,000 clones; less than 90% occur once, and the top ten carry around 4.6%. Time point in this sample: week 35, safety follow-up. In the vaccine, a single dose held 300 ug of the mutant IDH1 20-mer peptide, along with topical imiquimod. Their specific antigens are unknown. Sequenced material: PBMCs, taken from a glioma patient whose treatment included an IDH1 peptide vaccine. Receptor source: a man aged 25 to 40 with glioma.

A note on this clone: A read error may produce the germline difference seen at one junction end. The CDR3 loop is CASSLLPTGGQTYF. The CDR3 bases are TGTGCCAGCAGTTTACTACCCACGGGCGGACAAACCTACTTT. The chain is built from TRBV27 and TRBJ1-1; D is perhaps TRBD1 (5 bases). Germline V CDR1 and CDR2: MNHEY, SMNVEV (reference sequence). CDR3 length: 14 amino acids.

J is TRBJ1-2 and V is TRBV6-1, with 7 bases lining up with TRBD1. V lost 3 bases, J lost 8 bases, and 9 bases stayed unmatched. CDR3 length: 14 amino acids. Germline V gene lookup returns CDR1 MNHNS and CDR2 SASEGT. CDR3 residues: CASSEAKDRVGYTF. The CDR3 DNA reads as TGTGCCAGCAGTGAGGCAAAAGACAGGGTCGGCTACACCTTC.

V gene TRBV7-8 combines with J gene TRBJ2-5; 9 nucleotides agree with TRBD2. Germline V gene sequence: CDR1 SGHVS, CDR2 FQNEAQ. J was trimmed by 3 bases and V by 1 base; bases with no gene match: 9. The length of the CDR3 is 17 residues. In DNA form, the CDR3 reads TGTGCCAGCAGCTTAGAGGTTGTTAGCGGGGGTAAAGAGACCCAGTACTTC. Residues: CASSLEVVSGGKETQYF.

The chain combines TRBV21-1 with TRBJ1-2; the table's D call TRBD1 went unverified against the DNA. TRBV21-1 is a pseudogene. The CDR3 runs 18 residues. The CDR3 DNA sequence: TGTGCCAGCAGCAAGGCCCTACCAGCACCGACAGGCTCCTATGGCTACACCTTC. Residues: CASSKALPAPTGSYGYTF.

The chain links TRBV4-1 to TRBJ2-2; a possible D gene is TRBD1 (6 bases). The germline gives CDR1 MGHRA, CDR2 YSYEKL. V lost 3 bases and J lost 2, with 16 bases in between. CDR3 size: 17 residues. The CDR3 sequence: CASSHKQGLRNTGELFF. CDR3 bases: TGCGCCAGCAGCCACAAACAGGGTTTGAGAAACACCGGGGAGCTGTTTTTT.

V usage is TRBV6-4 and J usage is TRBJ2-1; the D gene could be TRBD1 or TRBD2 (5 bases each). The ends were cut back, 3 bases at V and 0 bases at J, with 9 bases in the middle. Germline V lookup: CDR1 MRHNA, CDR2 SNTAGT. The CDR3 consists of 15 residues. This chain's CDR3 is CASSEEGSSYNEQFF. The CDR3 DNA follows: TGTGCCAGCAGTGAAGAGGGGAGCTCCTACAATGAGCAGTTCTTC.

The gene calls are TRBV18 and TRBJ1-2, with no clear D. Germline V CDR1 and CDR2: KGHSH, LQKENI. The CDR3 has 17 residues. V was pared by 6 bases and J by 0 bases, with 20 bases between. CDR3 in DNA: TGTGCCAGCTCGCCGTCGGTTAGATTTTTTTCTAACTATGGCTACACCTTC. Translation: CASSPSVRFFSNYGYTF.

The chain recombines TRBV7-9 with TRBJ2-7; TRBD1 matches 8 bases. With 4 bases clipped from V and 0 bases from J, the junction kept 5 bases outside the gene matches. CDR1 and CDR2 (germline): SEHNR, FQNEAQ (reference sequence). The CDR3 spans 15 residues. The DNA for the CDR3 is TGTGCCAGCAGCTCACGGACAGGGAGCTCCTACGAGCAGTACTTC. Its translation is CASSSRTGSSYEQYF.

Points on this clone: In the same sample, other DNA sequences code for this CDR3. V gene TRBV15 combines with J gene TRBJ2-5, with a possible D match to TRBD1 (5 bases). The CDR3 covers 16 residues. Deletions cut 1 base from V and 0 bases from J, with 12 bases between. The V gene's germline CDR1 is LNHNV and CDR2 YYDKDF (reference sequence). Here the CDR3 reads CATSRATGLDQETQYF. The DNA of the CDR3 is TGTGCCACCAGCAGAGCTACAGGCTTGGACCAAGAGACCCAGTACTTC.

V and J are TRBV7-9 and TRBJ2-1, with D possibly TRBD1 on 6 matching bases. Germline loops: CDR1 SEHNR, CDR2 FQNEAQ (reference sequence). The CDR3 totals 15 residues. The V end was cut by 3 bases, the J end by 3 bases, with 12 bases between. This chain's CDR3 is CASSLGQGFYNEQFF. CDR3 DNA sequence: TGTGCCAGCAGCTTGGGGCAGGGGTTCTACAATGAGCAGTTCTTC.

V is TRBV18 and J is TRBJ2-2, with 8 bases lining up with TRBD2. The germline V gene has CDR1 KGHSH and CDR2 LQKENI. The V and J ends lost 0 bases and 7 bases, in that order; junction bases with no gene match: 4. The CDR3 loop spans 15 amino acids. CDR3 nucleotides: TGTGCCAGCTCACCACCGGGACTAGGGTTCGGGGAGCTGTTTTTT. The encoded protein is CASSPPGLGFGELFF.

This chain links TRBV2 with TRBJ2-5, with 12 bases fitting TRBD2. Germline CDR1 SNHLY, CDR2 FYNNEI. With 3 bases clipped from V and 5 bases from J, the junction kept 4 bases outside the gene matches. The CDR3 length is 15 residues. The DNA of the CDR3 is TGTGCCAGCAGTGACCCTAGCGGGGGGGTCGAGACCCAGTACTTC. Its translation is CASSDPSGGVETQYF.

This sequence joins TRBV5-1 and TRBJ1-1, with a tentative D call TRBD1 (5 bases). V shed 1 base and J shed 1 base, with 14 bases lying between them. This CDR3 comprises 16 residues. The germline V gene encodes CDR1 SGHRS and CDR2 YFSETQ. CDR3 sequence: CASSLTAGGRNTEAFF. Written as DNA, the CDR3 is TGCGCCAGCAGCTTGACGGCCGGGGGAAGGAACACTGAAGCTTTCTTT.

CDR3 sequence reads: CASSYSRQGYTEAFF. The CDR3 DNA is TGTGCCAGCAGTTACTCGAGACAGGGCTACACTGAAGCTTTCTTT. This sequence joins TRBV6-5 and TRBJ1-1, with 7 bases that match TRBD1. This CDR3 region has 15 residues. With V trimmed by 0 bases and J by 3 bases, 4 bases remained unmatched. The germline gives CDR1 MNHEY, CDR2 SVGAGI.

The rearrangement uses TRBV6-6 and TRBJ1-1, with TRBD1 identical over 7 bases. Trimming took 2 bases from V and 0 from J; bases not matched to a gene: 3. CDR3 length equals 15 residues. CDR1 is MNHNY and CDR2 is SVGAGI in the germline V gene (reference sequence). The CDR3 DNA reads TGTGCCAGCAGTTACCCCGGACAGGTGAACACTGAAGCTTTCTTT. Translation: CASSYPGQVNTEAFF.

The count of this clone is one. The chain has TRBV7-8 and TRBJ2-5, with 8 nucleotides matching TRBD2. With 1 base clipped from V and 4 bases from J, the junction kept 5 bases outside the gene matches. CDR1 and CDR2 (germline): SGHVS, FQNEAQ. CDR3 length: 15 residues. The CDR3 bases are TGTGCCAGCAGCTTAGAGCCCCTAGCGGGAGAGACCCAGTACTTC. Translating gives CASSLEPLAGETQYF.

The J gene is TRBJ1-1, the V gene TRBV5-1, with D tentatively TRBD1 (6 bases). CDR3 length: 16 amino acids. The germline CDR1 and CDR2 sequences are SGHRS and YFSETQ. V was cut by 4 bases and J by 4 bases, with 20 bases left in between. As DNA, the CDR3 is TGCGCCAGCAGCCCCCGATTCGGAGAGGGGGGCACTGAAGCTTTCTTT. Translated: CASSPRFGEGGTEAFF.

CDR3 in amino acids: CASSEQGAGEQYF. DNA for the CDR3: TGCGCCAGCAGTGAACAGGGGGCTGGGGAGCAGTACTTC. The rearrangement joins TRBV10-2 to TRBJ2-7; 9 nucleotides agree with TRBD1. V was clipped by 3 bases and J by 7 bases; unmatched bases: 4. The CDR3 is made up of 13 amino acids. Germline CDR1 is WSHSY and CDR2 is SAAADI.

The rearrangement uses TRBV10-3 and TRBJ1-4; D possibly corresponds to TRBD1 (6 bases). V shed 8 bases and J shed 8 bases, with 18 bases lying between them. In germline, CDR1 is ENHRY, CDR2 SYGVKD. The CDR3 totals 14 residues. CDR3 sequence (DNA): TGTGCCATCCAAGCTCAGGGGCGGAACGAAAAACTGTTTTTT. Its translation is CAIQAQGRNEKLFF.

This chain joins TRBV28 and TRBJ1-5, with 7 bases identical to TRBD1. The V and J ends lost 3 bases and 6 bases, in that order; junction bases with no gene match: 8. This CDR3 is built from 15 residues. Germline V gene lookup returns CDR1 MDHEN and CDR2 SYDVKM. The CDR3: CASSLPRGLGQPQHF. The CDR3, as DNA: TGTGCCAGCAGTTTGCCGAGGGGGCTTGGTCAGCCCCAGCATTTT.

The chain uses TRBV28 and TRBJ1-5; D not certain. V was shortened by 6 bases and J by 9 bases, with 18 bases between the two germline ends. CDR3 length equals 14 residues. Per the germline V gene, CDR1 is MDHEN and CDR2 is SYDVKM. CDR3 nucleotide sequence: TGTGCCAGCAGCGAGGTTGCGGATGGGCGGCCCCAGCATTTT. This codes for CASSEVADGRPQHF. The variable domain in full, with the rest retrieved from reference TRBV28 and TRBJ1-5, is DVKVTQSSRYLVKRTGEKVFLECVQDMDHENMFWYRQDPGLGLRLIYFSYDVKMKEKGDIPEGYSVSREKKERFSLILESASTNQTSMYLCASSEVADGRPQHFGDGTRLSIL.

The CDR3 bases are TGTGCCAGCAGCGTAGCAGAGGAGAACTTCTTAAATGGCTACACCTTC. Its translation: CASSVAEENFLNGYTF. The chain links TRBV9 to TRBJ1-2, with D unclear. In germline, CDR1 is SGDLS, CDR2 YYNGEE. V gave up 0 bases and J gave up 6 bases, with 18 bases separating them. CDR3 length: 16 residues. Using reference TRBV9 and TRBJ1-2 for the parts outside the CDR3, the full variable domain is DSGVTQTPKHLITATGQRVTLRCSPRSGDLSVYWYQQSLDQGLQFLIQYYNGEERAKGNILERFSAQQFPDLHSELNLSSLELGDSALYFCASSVAEENFLNGYTFGSGTRLTVV.